A single TCR beta chain is shown here with its context. V was trimmed by 6 bases and J by 3 bases, leaving 6 bases between them. CDR3 length: 12 amino acids. Germline CDR1 reads MNHEY; CDR2 reads SVGAGI. This sample stems from a study of lymphopenia after photon versus proton radiotherapy. Sequencing was performed with immunoSEQ multiplex PCR; in TCRdb, only in-frame clones are kept and a portion is missing. Found here are roughly 30,000 clones, over 75% of them singletons; the top ten hold approximately 30%. This sample comprised peripheral blood, obtained from a patient treated with photon-based radiotherapy. The receptor's source is a man in his fifties with gastric cancer. The V gene is TRBV6-5, the J gene TRBJ1-3; D is uncertain. CDR3 DNA sequence: TGTGCCAGCAGGACATTTGGAAACACCATATATTTT. Residues: CASRTFGNTIYF.